Below, 21 T cell receptor beta chains from the same sample are listed, as sequenced in a study of cytomegalovirus exposure and HLA in healthy donors. A multiplex PCR was run with 60 Vbeta primers and 13 Jbeta primers. Method: immunoSEQ multiplex PCR; TCRdb's copy keeps in-frame clones and lacks some. Of about 140,000 clones detected, around 79% appear once; the ten largest clones hold roughly 6.8%. Sequencing was done on a sample of PBMCs. The receptors derive from a man aged 40-49 years in good health and CMV-seropositive.

The genes are TRBV10-3 and TRBJ1-5; D call uncertain. Trimming pared 0 bases from V and 2 bases from J, leaving 14 bases between. This CDR3 has 17 amino acids. CDR1 and CDR2 from the germline V gene are ENHRY and SYGVKD. CDR3 sequence (DNA): TGTGCCATCAGTGAGTCGATCTCAGGTTCAGGCAATCAGCCCCAGCATTTT. Residues: CAISESISGSGNQPQHF.

The chain has TRBV5-8 and TRBJ1-5; a possible D gene is TRBD1 (5 bases). V was pared by 3 bases and J by 7 bases, with 14 bases between. Germline CDR1 and CDR2: SGHTS and YDEGEE. The CDR3 consists of 14 residues. The CDR3 DNA reads TGTGCCAGCAGCTCCAGGCTGGCAGGGCAGCCCCAGCATTTT. This translates into CASSSRLAGQPQHF.

This clone has just a few counts. Here the CDR3 reads CASSSLAGGSNEQFF. The CDR3, as DNA: TGTGCCAGCAGCTCCTTAGCGGGAGGAAGCAATGAGCAGTTCTTC. The chain uses TRBV11-2 and TRBJ2-1, with 10 bases lining up with TRBD2. Germline CDR1 SGHAT, CDR2 FQNNGV. V gave up 4 bases and J gave up 6 bases; unmatched junction bases: 6. The CDR3 runs to 15 residues.

V usage is TRBV2 and J usage is TRBJ1-2; maybe TRBD1 (5 bases). Germline V CDR1 and CDR2: SNHLY, FYNNEI. V lost 3 bases to trimming and J lost 3 bases, with 11 bases between them. This CDR3 region has 14 residues. CDR3 nucleotide sequence: TGTGCCAGCAGTGATAAAACAGGTGACTATGGCTACACCTTC. This translates into CASSDKTGDYGYTF. The whole variable domain, remainder taken from reference TRBV2 and TRBJ1-2, is EPEVTQTPSHQVTQMGQEVILRCVPISNHLYFYWYRQILGQKVEFLVSFYNNEISEKSEIFDDQFSVERPDGSNFTLKIRSTKLEDSAMYFCASSDKTGDYGYTFGSGTRLTVV.

The DNA for the CDR3 is TGTGCCAGCAGTCACTACCCCGGGACAGGCTACCAAGAGACCCAGTACTTC. Its protein product is CASSHYPGTGYQETQYF. This rearrangement joins TRBV28 to TRBJ2-5; 8 nucleotides align to TRBD1. CDR3 length equals 17 residues. The germline V gene encodes CDR1 MDHEN and CDR2 SYDVKM. V lost 5 bases to trimming and J lost 0 bases; unmatched junction nucleotides: 11.

In its sample, this clone was seen once. V gene TRBV7-9 combines with J gene TRBJ1-2; 12 bases are shared with TRBD1. This CDR3 is built from 16 residues. The germline CDR1 and CDR2 sequences are SEHNR and FQNEAQ (reference sequence). V lost 2 bases, J lost 3 bases, and 4 bases stayed unmatched. The chain's CDR3 is CASSLWDRGPDYGYTF. CDR3 sequence (DNA): TGTGCCAGCAGCTTATGGGACAGGGGGCCTGACTATGGCTACACCTTC.

This clone was seen only a few times. This rearrangement joins TRBV2 to TRBJ1-1, with TRBD1 matching over 8 bases. The J segment lost 2 bases and the V segment lost 6 bases, leaving 8 bases of the junction unmatched. The CDR3 sequence is 15 residues long. The germline V gene encodes CDR1 SNHLY and CDR2 FYNNEI. In DNA, the CDR3 is TGTGCCAGCAGCCTCCTTGGACAGGGCAACACTGAAGCTTTCTTT. It codes for CASSLLGQGNTEAFF. The full variable domain, with the rest looked up from reference TRBV2 and TRBJ1-1, is EPEVTQTPSHQVTQMGQEVILRCVPISNHLYFYWYRQILGQKVEFLVSFYNNEISEKSEIFDDQFSVERPDGSNFTLKIRSTKLEDSAMYFCASSLLGQGNTEAFFGQGTRLTVV.

This clone was counted a few times. The CDR3 reads CASRRSTNEKLFF. The DNA of the CDR3 is TGTGCCAGCAGGAGGTCAACTAATGAAAAACTGTTTTTT. The rearrangement links TRBV6-6 to TRBJ1-4; no definite D call. Germline loops: CDR1 MNHNY, CDR2 SVGAGI (reference sequence). Trimming took off 6 bases at V and 0 bases at J, with 5 bases between the two ends. The CDR3 is made up of 13 amino acids.

CDR3 sequence (DNA): TGCAGCGCCTCCTTCGGCAGTAGGGGCGGAGATACGCAGTATTTT. Translation gives CSASFGSRGGDTQYF. The chain joins TRBV29-1 to TRBJ2-3, with TRBD1 as a possible D gene (5 bases). Germline assignment: CDR1 SQVTM and CDR2 ANQGSEA. Trimming left V 7 bases short and J 5 bases short, with 22 bases between. The CDR3 extends over 15 amino acids.

The CDR3 DNA sequence: TGTGCCAGCAGACCGGGGGGCTCTGGAAACACCATATATTTT. Encoded protein: CASRPGGSGNTIYF. The rearrangement uses TRBV7-3 and TRBJ1-3; tentatively, D is TRBD1 (5 bases). Trimming shortened V by 6 bases and J by 0 bases, and 9 bases separated the two germline ends. The CDR3 covers 14 residues. The germline V gene has CDR1 SGHTA and CDR2 FQGTGA.

This chain joins TRBV19 and TRBJ2-7; possibly TRBD2 for D (5 bases). Trimming stripped 3 bases from V and 4 bases from J, with 19 bases between. Looked up from germline, CDR1 is LNHDA and CDR2 is SQIVND (reference sequence). CDR3 length: 16 amino acids. The CDR3 sequence: CASSISAARRGYEQYF. The CDR3 nucleotides read TGTGCCAGTAGTATCTCCGCGGCCCGCCGGGGTTACGAGCAGTACTTC.

The table lists this clone with a count of one. The V call is TRBV7-2, the J call TRBJ2-1; D may be TRBD1 (5 bases). This CDR3 has 16 amino acids. The germline V gene encodes CDR1 SGHTA and CDR2 FQGNSA. V was shortened by 1 base and J by 0 bases, with 10 bases between the two germline ends. CDR3 DNA sequence: TGTGCCAGCAGCTTAGGGGGCCCGAGCTCCTACAATGAGCAGTTCTTC. Amino acid sequence: CASSLGGPSSYNEQFF. Supplemented by reference TRBV7-2 and TRBJ2-1, the full variable domain reads GAGVSQSPSNKVTEKGKDVELRCDPISGHTALYWYRQSLGQGLEFLIYFQGNSAPDKSGLPSDRFSAERTGGSVSTLTIQRTQQEDSAVYLCASSLGGPSSYNEQFFGPGTRLTVL.

The chain has TRBV5-1 and TRBJ2-7, with 9 bases fitting TRBD1. Germline V lookup: CDR1 SGHRS, CDR2 YFSETQ. The V and J ends lost 4 bases and 5 bases, in that order; junction bases with no gene match: 7. The CDR3 has 14 amino acids. This CDR3 reads CASSPTTGGNEQYF. The CDR3, as DNA: TGCGCCAGCAGCCCTACCACAGGGGGCAACGAGCAGTACTTC.

V usage is TRBV2 and J usage is TRBJ2-6; D unresolved. Germline values: CDR1 SNHLY, CDR2 FYNNEI. Trimming took 4 bases from V and 2 from J, leaving 9 bases between them. There are 15 residues in the CDR3. The CDR3 protein is CASSVSQAGANVLTF. DNA of the CDR3: TGTGCCAGCAGTGTTAGTCAGGCTGGGGCCAACGTCCTGACTTTC.

This chain connects TRBV6-7 to TRBJ2-7; the match to TRBD2 covers 9 bases. TRBV6-7 is an ORF for which the function is uncertain. The V segment lost 2 bases and the J segment 11 bases; nucleotides outside the gene matches: 7. This CDR3 has 13 residues. CDR3 sequence reads: CASSYIGTSRKYF. In DNA, the CDR3 is TGTGCCAGCAGTTACATAGGGACTAGCCGGAAGTACTTC.

This chain links TRBV9 with TRBJ1-2; the D gene is possibly TRBD1 (6 bases). V lost 4 bases and J lost 5, with 12 bases in between. From germline, CDR1 is SGDLS and CDR2 YYNGEE. The CDR3 length is 13 residues. The CDR3 loop is CASSPLTGYGYTF. The CDR3 nucleotides are TGTGCCAGCAGCCCCTTAACAGGGTATGGCTACACCTTC.

The V gene is TRBV6-1, the J gene TRBJ1-1; possibly TRBD1 for D (5 bases). Trimming cost V 8 bases and J 10 bases, with 17 bases left between them. The CDR3 has 12 residues. In germline, CDR1 is MNHNS, CDR2 SASEGT. CDR3 nucleotide sequence: TGTGCCAGCGTAAGGGGTTGGGGGGGAGCTTTCTTT. Protein product: CASVRGWGGAFF.

The genes are TRBV19 and TRBJ1-2, with TRBD1 identical over 9 bases. CDR1 is LNHDA and CDR2 is SQIVND in the germline V gene (reference sequence). After removal of 5 bases from V and 5 bases from J, the junction contained 9 bases not matched to a gene. This CDR3 spans 15 amino acids. CDR3 nucleotide sequence: TGTGCCAGTAGTGTCGGGACAGGGCTTACGTATGGCTACACCTTC. Protein sequence: CASSVGTGLTYGYTF.

V gene TRBV18 combines with J gene TRBJ2-7; 7 bases are shared with TRBD1. Germline V gene data show CDR1 as KGHSH and CDR2 as LQKENI. The CDR3 length is 15 residues. Trimming at V came to 5 bases and at J to 3 bases, leaving 10 bases not matched to a gene. In DNA, the CDR3 is TGTGCCAGCTCATACGGGACAGACGCCAACTACGAGCAGTACTTC. This translates into CASSYGTDANYEQYF.

This clone was seen once. V is TRBV21-1 and J is TRBJ2-7; TRBD2 reflects the table's D call only, with no check against the DNA. TRBV21-1 is recorded as a pseudogene. The CDR3 is 10 residues long. The CDR3 DNA sequence: TGTGCCAGCACCCGAGGCGAGCAGTACTTC. This gives the protein CASTRGEQYF.

This sequence joins TRBV6-5 and TRBJ2-7, with a possible D match to TRBD1 (6 bases). V lost 5 bases to trimming and J lost 1 base, with 9 bases between them. CDR1 is MNHEY, CDR2 SVGAGI, per germline. The CDR3 runs to 13 residues. The DNA for the CDR3 is TGTGCCAGCAGTCTGGGACAATCCTACGAGCAGTACTTC. Amino acid sequence: CASSLGQSYEQYF.